One and the same sample provided the 24 T cell receptor beta chains below, sequenced in a study of OX40 agonist ivuxolimab in advanced cancers. The assay was immunoSEQ multiplex PCR, and TCRdb's table has in-frame clones only and misses some. The repertoire holds approximately 82,000 clones, with less than 90% as singletons. This specimen was CD4+ or CD8+ T cells sorted from blood, taken in a trial of the OX40 agonist ivuxolimab. The receptors come from an adult with an advanced solid tumor such as melanoma, head and neck, liver or kidney cancer.

The table lists this clone with a count of one. The chain employs TRBV7-2 and TRBJ2-5; no firm D call. Germline CDR1 is SGHTA and CDR2 is FQGNSA. The CDR3 length is 14 residues. V was clipped by 4 bases and J by 9 bases, with 18 bases between them. The CDR3 is CASSSSLGSWAQYF. Here the CDR3 DNA reads TGTGCCAGCAGCTCATCCCTCGGGTCGTGGGCCCAGTACTTC.

V usage is TRBV5-4 and J usage is TRBJ1-4; D remains ambiguous. Germline assignment: CDR1 SGHNT and CDR2 YYREEE (reference sequence). V shed 4 bases and J shed 4 bases, with 11 bases lying between them. This CDR3 spans 14 amino acids. The CDR3 DNA follows: TGTGCCAGCAGCCCGACGTTTGGTAATGAAAAACTGTTTTTT. Amino acids: CASSPTFGNEKLFF.

The gene calls are TRBV6-6 and TRBJ1-4; 8 bases are shared with TRBD1. The germline V gene encodes CDR1 MNHNY and CDR2 SVGAGI (reference sequence). Trimming cost V 6 bases and J 7 bases; bases outside gene matches: 7. The CDR3 length is 14 residues. CDR3 in amino acids: CASRPGQGGEKLFF. The CDR3 DNA sequence: TGTGCCAGCAGACCCGGACAGGGAGGTGAAAAACTGTTTTTT.

The chain combines TRBV18 with TRBJ2-3, with D possibly TRBD1 on 6 matching bases. Germline assignment: CDR1 KGHSH and CDR2 LQKENI. V was clipped by 4 bases and J by 2 bases, with 10 bases between them. CDR3 length: 14 amino acids. The DNA of the CDR3 is TGTGCCAGCTCACGGGACACTAACACAGATACGCAGTATTTT. Protein: CASSRDTNTDTQYF.

The chain carries TRBV18 and TRBJ1-5, with D possibly being TRBD1 (6 bases). The CDR3 totals 18 residues. CDR1 and CDR2 from the germline V gene are KGHSH and LQKENI. V was shortened by 1 base and J by 2 bases, with 18 bases between the two germline ends. The DNA for the CDR3 is TGTGCCAGCTCACCACGGGGGCAGGGAGGTGTAGGCAATCAGCCCCAGCATTTT. This encodes CASSPRGQGGVGNQPQHF.

The chain carries TRBV6-4 and TRBJ1-1; D might be TRBD1 (5 bases). This CDR3 is 12 amino acids long. Germline V CDR1 and CDR2: MRHNA, SNTAGT. V dropped 6 bases and J dropped 7 bases, with 12 bases sitting between them. The CDR3 nucleotides read TGTGCCAGCAGGGCAGGAACAGGTGAAGCTTTCTTT. This gives the protein CASRAGTGEAFF.

The chain employs TRBV19 and TRBJ1-5; 9 bases map to TRBD1. Germline V lookup: CDR1 LNHDA, CDR2 SQIVND (reference sequence). The CDR3 is 15 residues long. With V trimmed by 7 bases and J by 7 bases, 11 bases remained unmatched. The DNA for the CDR3 is TGTGCCAGTACCTCGTCGACAGGGGGTCGCCAGCCCCAGCATTTT. Translation: CASTSSTGGRQPQHF. Variable domain in full (rest from reference TRBV19 and TRBJ1-5): DGGITQSPKYLFRKEGQNVTLSCEQNLNHDAMYWYRQDPGQGLRLIYYSQIVNDFQKGDIAEGYSVSREKKESFPLTVTSAQKNPTAFYLCASTSSTGGRQPQHFGDGTRLSIL.

The gene calls are TRBV5-6 and TRBJ2-1; 9 bases are a match to TRBD2. The V segment lost 3 bases and the J segment 3 bases; nucleotides outside the gene matches: 7. The CDR3 is 16 amino acids. Looked up from germline, CDR1 is SGHDT and CDR2 is YYEEEE. CDR3 sequence reads: CASSWEGTSNYNEQFF. CDR3 DNA sequence: TGTGCCAGCAGCTGGGAAGGGACTAGCAACTACAATGAGCAGTTCTTC. The entire variable domain, with the rest obtained from reference TRBV5-6 and TRBJ2-1, is as follows: DAGVTQSPTHLIKTRGQQVTLRCSPKSGHDTVSWYQQALGQGPQFIFQYYEEEERQRGNFPDRFSGHQFPNYSSELNVNALLLGDSALYLCASSWEGTSNYNEQFFGPGTRLTVL.

The chain recombines TRBV7-2 with TRBJ2-2; 7 bases align to TRBD2. Per germline, CDR1 SGHTA and CDR2 FQGNSA. The J segment lost 7 bases and the V segment lost 0 bases, leaving 8 bases of the junction unmatched. CDR3 length: 16 amino acids. As DNA, the CDR3 is TGTGCCAGCAGCTTAGCCCCCCGAGCGGGACTCGGGGAGCTGTTTTTT. Protein product: CASSLAPRAGLGELFF.

The J gene is TRBJ2-2, the V gene TRBV11-2; D ambiguous. Deletions cut 5 bases from V and 6 bases from J, with 13 bases between. Per germline, CDR1 SGHAT and CDR2 FQNNGV. The CDR3 runs 14 residues. The CDR3 is CASSPSTGPGELFF. DNA of the CDR3: TGTGCCAGCAGCCCCTCGACCGGTCCCGGGGAGCTGTTTTTT.

V is TRBV29-1 and J is TRBJ2-1; TRBD2 matches 7 bases. Unmatched junction bases numbered 8, after V lost 7 bases and J lost 2 bases. This CDR3 has 14 residues. Germline V lookup: CDR1 SQVTM, CDR2 ANQGSEA. The DNA of the CDR3 is TGCAGCGCCACTGGAGCGGGGCCCTACAATGAGCAGTTCTTC. The encoded protein is CSATGAGPYNEQFF.

The rearrangement uses TRBV18 and TRBJ2-7; D gene ambiguous. The CDR3 is 15 amino acids. Trimming removed 2 bases from V and 2 bases from J, with 13 bases in between. Germline V gene lookup returns CDR1 KGHSH and CDR2 LQKENI. CDR3 in amino acids: CASSPSPDKAYEQYF. In DNA, the CDR3 is TGTGCCAGCTCACCATCGCCAGATAAAGCCTACGAGCAGTACTTC.

The chain combines TRBV11-2 with TRBJ2-3; D not certain. The V end lost 4 bases, the J end lost 14 bases, and 16 bases lay between the germline ends. CDR3 size: 12 residues. The germline CDR1 and CDR2 sequences are SGHAT and FQNNGV. CDR3 protein: CASSSGQASRYF. The CDR3 DNA sequence: TGTGCCAGCAGCTCCGGCCAAGCCTCCCGGTATTTT.

This CDR3 is CASSINGLKGYNEQFF. The DNA for the CDR3 is TGTGCCAGTAGTATAAATGGTCTTAAGGGATACAATGAGCAGTTCTTC. The rearrangement joins TRBV19 to TRBJ2-1; no firm D call. The CDR3 runs 16 residues. Germline CDR1 LNHDA, CDR2 SQIVND (reference sequence). Trimming pared 2 bases from V and 4 bases from J, leaving 15 bases between.

There are a few counts of this clone. The V gene is TRBV6-6, the J gene TRBJ1-3; no clear D gene. V lost 8 bases, J lost 1 base, and 15 bases lay in between. This CDR3 has 15 residues. Germline V CDR1 and CDR2: MNHNY, SVGAGI (reference sequence). In nucleotides, the CDR3 is TGTGCCAGCTCAACAACGGGGTTGTCTGGAAACACCATATATTTT. It codes for CASSTTGLSGNTIYF.

The chain carries TRBV5-4 and TRBJ2-7; the D is unclear. Germline loops: CDR1 SGHNT, CDR2 YYREEE (reference sequence). The CDR3 has 14 residues. V lost 0 bases and J 2 bases, leaving 9 bases between the germline ends. The DNA for the CDR3 is TGTGCCAGCAGCTTGGACAGCCGGACCTACGAGCAGTACTTC. This codes for CASSLDSRTYEQYF.

The rearrangement joins TRBV2 to TRBJ2-4; D call uncertain. Germline CDR1 SNHLY, CDR2 FYNNEI. The CDR3 contains 13 residues. V lost 3 bases and J lost 13, with 16 bases in between. CDR3 DNA: TGTGCCAGCAGTGAGCTGGATGACGGCCGGCAGTACTTC. Residues: CASSELDDGRQYF.

This clone was recorded a few times. The rearrangement links TRBV11-2 to TRBJ1-2, with 10 positions matching TRBD1. The J segment lost 7 bases and the V segment lost 3 bases, leaving 5 bases of the junction unmatched. The germline gives CDR1 SGHAT, CDR2 FQNNGV. This CDR3 has 14 residues. For the CDR3, the DNA is TGTGCCAGCAGCTTCTCAGACAGGGGGCGTGGCTACACCTTC. It yields the protein CASSFSDRGRGYTF.

The CDR3 coding sequence is TGTGCCAGCAGCAAACTCCAAGCCGGGGGGCGCGGAGATACGCAGTATTTT. Its protein product is CASSKLQAGGRGDTQYF. The chain carries TRBV21-1 and TRBJ2-3; the DNA was not compared with TRBD2, the D call given in the table. TRBV21-1 is recorded as a pseudogene. This CDR3 spans 17 amino acids.

The chain links TRBV21-1 to TRBJ1-2; no check of the table's D call, TRBD1, against the DNA was made. TRBV21-1 is a pseudogene locus. The CDR3 has 14 residues. The DNA for the CDR3 is TGTGCCAGCAGCCTCTACAGGGTGGAATATGGCTACACCTTC. Translated, it gives CASSLYRVEYGYTF.

The CDR3 sequence: CASSPGTGAWDEAFF. CDR3 nucleotides: TGTGCCAGCAGCCCCGGGACAGGGGCGTGGGATGAAGCTTTCTTT. The gene calls are TRBV7-9 and TRBJ1-1, with 10 bases matching TRBD1. Germline V CDR1 and CDR2: SEHNR, FQNEAQ (reference sequence). The CDR3 length is 15 residues. V lost 5 bases and J lost 7; bases outside the gene matches: 10.

The CDR3 DNA sequence: TGCGCCAGCAGTCGACAGGCCTCGAACACTGAAGCTTTCTTT. Amino acid sequence: CASSRQASNTEAFF. The chain couples TRBV5-1 to TRBJ1-1, with D tentatively TRBD1 (6 bases). The CDR3 extends over 14 amino acids. V lost 5 bases, J lost 1 base, and 12 bases lay in between. Germline loops: CDR1 SGHRS, CDR2 YFSETQ. The full variable domain, completed using reference TRBV5-1 and TRBJ1-1, is KAGVTQTPRYLIKTRGQQVTLSCSPISGHRSVSWYQQTPGQGLQFLFEYFSETQRNKGNFPGRFSGRQFSNSRSEMNVSTLELGDSALYLCASSRQASNTEAFFGQGTRLTVV.

V usage is TRBV7-2 and J usage is TRBJ1-6; possibly TRBD1 for D (6 bases). The length of the CDR3 is 15 residues. Germline CDR1 is SGHTA and CDR2 is FQGNSA. Trimming stripped 0 bases from V and 10 bases from J, with 13 bases between. CDR3 sequence: CASSLAHRDGSPLHF. The CDR3 DNA follows: TGTGCCAGCAGCTTAGCGCACAGGGACGGGTCACCCCTCCACTTT.

The genes are TRBV21-1 and TRBJ1-1; the table's D call TRBD1 went unverified against the DNA. TRBV21-1 is recorded as a pseudogene. The CDR3 consists of 19 residues. CDR3 DNA sequence: TGTGCCAGCAGCAAAGGTAGAATATTGAGGGGGTTCGAGAACACTGAAGCTTTCTTT. As protein: CASSKGRILRGFENTEAFF.